Included here is one T cell receptor beta chain sequence, with context. The source of the sample is a study of T cell changes during pregnancy in multiple sclerosis. Sequencing was performed with immunoSEQ multiplex PCR; in TCRdb, only in-frame clones are kept and a portion is missing. This sample yields 35,000 to 45,000 clones, of which roughly 90% are seen a single time; about 7.8% belongs to the top ten. The sample was CD8+ T cells from peripheral blood mononuclear cells, taken before pregnancy. The clonotype was recovered from a female donor with multiple sclerosis, enrolled in a pregnancy study.

As DNA, the CDR3 is TGTGCCTGGAGTGACTCGGGACTAGCGGGAGCCAAAACCTACACAGATACGCAGTATTTT. Protein sequence: CAWSDSGLAGAKTYTDTQYF. The chain uses TRBV30 and TRBJ2-3; TRBD2 matches at 14 bases. The trim removed 1 base at V and 2 bases at J, leaving 14 bases unmatched. CDR3 length equals 20 residues. Germline assignment: CDR1 GTSNPN and CDR2 SVGIG (reference sequence). The whole variable domain, filled in from reference TRBV30 and TRBJ2-3, reads SQTIHQWPATLVQPVGSPLSLECTVEGTSNPNLYWYRQAAGRGLQLLFYSVGIGQISSEVPQNLSASRPQDRQFILSSKKLLLSDSGFYLCAWSDSGLAGAKTYTDTQYFGPGTRLTVL.